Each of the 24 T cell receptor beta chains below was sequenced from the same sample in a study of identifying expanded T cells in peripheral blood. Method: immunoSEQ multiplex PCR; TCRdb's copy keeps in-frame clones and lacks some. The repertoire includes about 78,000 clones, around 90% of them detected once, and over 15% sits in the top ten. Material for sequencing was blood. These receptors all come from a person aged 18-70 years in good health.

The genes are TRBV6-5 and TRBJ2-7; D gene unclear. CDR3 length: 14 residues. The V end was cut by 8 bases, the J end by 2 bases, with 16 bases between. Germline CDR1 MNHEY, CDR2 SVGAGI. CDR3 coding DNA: TGTGCCAGCGGGCCCCTAACGGGTCCCTACGAGCAGTACTTC. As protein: CASGPLTGPYEQYF.

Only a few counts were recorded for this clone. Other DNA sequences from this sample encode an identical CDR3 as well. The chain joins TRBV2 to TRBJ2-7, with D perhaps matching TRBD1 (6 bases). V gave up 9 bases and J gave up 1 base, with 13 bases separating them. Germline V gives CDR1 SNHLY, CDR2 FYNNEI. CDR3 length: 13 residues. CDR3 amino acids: CASGGQGSYEQYF. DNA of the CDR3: TGTGCCAGTGGGGGCCAGGGATCCTACGAGCAGTACTTC.

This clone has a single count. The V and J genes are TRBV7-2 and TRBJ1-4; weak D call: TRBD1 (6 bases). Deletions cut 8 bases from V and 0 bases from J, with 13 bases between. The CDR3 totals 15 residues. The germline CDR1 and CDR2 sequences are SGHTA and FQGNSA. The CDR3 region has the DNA TGTGCCAGCGCTTTGAGGGGGACAACTAATGAAAAACTGTTTTTT. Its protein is CASALRGTTNEKLFF.

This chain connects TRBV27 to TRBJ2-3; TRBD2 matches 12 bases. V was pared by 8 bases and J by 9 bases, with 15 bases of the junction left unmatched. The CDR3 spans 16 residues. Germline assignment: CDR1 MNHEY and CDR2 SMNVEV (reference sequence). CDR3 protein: CASGYSSGGAIGTQYF. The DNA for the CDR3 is TGTGCCAGCGGCTACTCTAGCGGGGGGGCAATCGGGACGCAGTATTTT.

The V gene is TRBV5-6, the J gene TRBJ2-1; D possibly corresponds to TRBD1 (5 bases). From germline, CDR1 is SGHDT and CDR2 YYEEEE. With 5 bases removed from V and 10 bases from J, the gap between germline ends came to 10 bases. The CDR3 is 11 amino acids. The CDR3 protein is CASSLRGEQFF. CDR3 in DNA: TGTGCCAGCAGTCTAAGGGGCGAGCAGTTCTTC. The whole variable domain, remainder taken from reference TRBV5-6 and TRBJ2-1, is DAGVTQSPTHLIKTRGQQVTLRCSPKSGHDTVSWYQQALGQGPQFIFQYYEEEERQRGNFPDRFSGHQFPNYSSELNVNALLLGDSALYLCASSLRGEQFFGPGTRLTVL.

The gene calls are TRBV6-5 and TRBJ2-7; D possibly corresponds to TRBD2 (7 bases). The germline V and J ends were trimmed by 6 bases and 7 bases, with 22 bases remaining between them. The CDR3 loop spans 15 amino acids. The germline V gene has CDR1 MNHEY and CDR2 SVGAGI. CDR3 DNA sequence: TGTGCCAGCAGCCCCCCCGGGGGCGCCGGGAGGGAGCAGTACTTC. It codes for CASSPPGGAGREQYF.

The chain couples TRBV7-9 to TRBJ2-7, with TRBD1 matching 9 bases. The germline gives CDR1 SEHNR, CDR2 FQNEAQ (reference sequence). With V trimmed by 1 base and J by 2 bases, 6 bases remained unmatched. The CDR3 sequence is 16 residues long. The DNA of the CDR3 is TGTGCCAGCAGCTTAGGCCGGGACAGGGAAACCTACGAGCAGTACTTC. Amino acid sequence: CASSLGRDRETYEQYF.

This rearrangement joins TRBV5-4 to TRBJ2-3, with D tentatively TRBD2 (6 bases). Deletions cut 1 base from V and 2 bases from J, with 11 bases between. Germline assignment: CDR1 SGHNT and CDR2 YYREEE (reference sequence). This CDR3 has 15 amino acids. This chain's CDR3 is CASSLSAGPTDTQYF. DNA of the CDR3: TGTGCCAGCAGCTTGAGTGCGGGACCCACAGATACGCAGTATTTT.

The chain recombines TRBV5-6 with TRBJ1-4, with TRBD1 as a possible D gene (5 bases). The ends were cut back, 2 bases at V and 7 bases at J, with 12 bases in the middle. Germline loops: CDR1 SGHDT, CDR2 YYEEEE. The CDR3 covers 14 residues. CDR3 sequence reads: CASSFTGGAEKLFF. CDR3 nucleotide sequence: TGTGCCAGCAGCTTTACGGGAGGGGCTGAAAAACTGTTTTTT. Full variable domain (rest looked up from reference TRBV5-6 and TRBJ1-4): DAGVTQSPTHLIKTRGQQVTLRCSPKSGHDTVSWYQQALGQGPQFIFQYYEEEERQRGNFPDRFSGHQFPNYSSELNVNALLLGDSALYLCASSFTGGAEKLFFGSGTQLSVL.

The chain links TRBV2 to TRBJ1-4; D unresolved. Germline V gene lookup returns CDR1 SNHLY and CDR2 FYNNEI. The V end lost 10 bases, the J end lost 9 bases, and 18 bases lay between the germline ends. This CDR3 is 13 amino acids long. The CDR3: CAIKVAESKKLFF. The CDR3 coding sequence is TGTGCCATCAAGGTGGCGGAGTCGAAAAAACTGTTTTTT.

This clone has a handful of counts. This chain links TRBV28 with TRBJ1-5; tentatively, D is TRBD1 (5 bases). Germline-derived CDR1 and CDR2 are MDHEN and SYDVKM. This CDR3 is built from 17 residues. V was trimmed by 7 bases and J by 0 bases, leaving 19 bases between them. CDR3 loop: CASIGTPGPLSNQPQHF. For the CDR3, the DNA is TGTGCCAGCATAGGAACCCCAGGGCCCCTTAGCAATCAGCCCCAGCATTTT.

In nucleotides, the CDR3 is TGTGCCAGCAGCCCGGGGGCGTTCGATCAGCCCCAGCATTTT. Its protein product is CASSPGAFDQPQHF. This sequence joins TRBV9 and TRBJ1-5; maybe TRBD1 (6 bases). The CDR3 has 14 residues. Trimming stripped 4 bases from V and 5 bases from J, with 13 bases between. Germline values: CDR1 SGDLS, CDR2 YYNGEE.

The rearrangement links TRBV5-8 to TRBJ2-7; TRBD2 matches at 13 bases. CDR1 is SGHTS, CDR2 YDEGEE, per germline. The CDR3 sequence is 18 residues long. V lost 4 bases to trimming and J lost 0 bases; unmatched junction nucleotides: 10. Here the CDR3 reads CASSPETSGGSDSYEQYF. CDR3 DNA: TGTGCCAGCAGCCCGGAGACTAGCGGGGGGTCGGACTCCTACGAGCAGTACTTC.

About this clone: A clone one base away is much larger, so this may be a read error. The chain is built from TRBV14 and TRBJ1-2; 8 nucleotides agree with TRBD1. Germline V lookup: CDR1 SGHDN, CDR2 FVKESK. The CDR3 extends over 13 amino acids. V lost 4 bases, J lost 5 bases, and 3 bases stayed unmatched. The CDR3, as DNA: TGTGCCAGCAGCCCGGGACAGGAGTATGGCTACACCTTC. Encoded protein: CASSPGQEYGYTF.

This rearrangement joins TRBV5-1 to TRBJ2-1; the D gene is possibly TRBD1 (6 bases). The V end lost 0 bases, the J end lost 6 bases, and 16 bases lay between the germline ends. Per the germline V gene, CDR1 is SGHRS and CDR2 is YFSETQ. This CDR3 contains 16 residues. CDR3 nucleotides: TGCGCCAGCAGCTTGGACCCAGGGGACGGTTCCAATGAGCAGTTCTTC. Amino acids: CASSLDPGDGSNEQFF. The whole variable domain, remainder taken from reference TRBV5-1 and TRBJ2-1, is KAGVTQTPRYLIKTRGQQVTLSCSPISGHRSVSWYQQTPGQGLQFLFEYFSETQRNKGNFPGRFSGRQFSNSRSEMNVSTLELGDSALYLCASSLDPGDGSNEQFFGPGTRLTVL.

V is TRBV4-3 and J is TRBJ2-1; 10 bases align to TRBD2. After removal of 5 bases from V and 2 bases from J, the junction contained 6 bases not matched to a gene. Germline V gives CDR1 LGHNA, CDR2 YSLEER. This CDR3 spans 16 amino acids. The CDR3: CASSLAGGPAYNEQFF. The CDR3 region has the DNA TGCGCCAGCAGCTTAGCGGGGGGACCGGCCTACAATGAGCAGTTCTTC.

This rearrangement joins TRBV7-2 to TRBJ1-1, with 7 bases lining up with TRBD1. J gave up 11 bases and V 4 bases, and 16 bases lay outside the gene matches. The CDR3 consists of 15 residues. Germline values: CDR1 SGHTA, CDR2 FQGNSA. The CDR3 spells CASSSITGTAGRAFF. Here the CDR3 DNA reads TGTGCCAGCAGCTCCATTACCGGGACAGCGGGAAGGGCTTTCTTT.

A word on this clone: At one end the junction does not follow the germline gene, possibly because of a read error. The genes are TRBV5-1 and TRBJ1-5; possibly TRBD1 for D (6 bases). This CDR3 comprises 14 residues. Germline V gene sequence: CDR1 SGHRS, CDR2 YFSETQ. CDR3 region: CTSSSGGPNQPQHF. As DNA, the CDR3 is TGCACCAGCAGCTCCGGGGGCCCAAATCAGCCCCAGCATTTT.

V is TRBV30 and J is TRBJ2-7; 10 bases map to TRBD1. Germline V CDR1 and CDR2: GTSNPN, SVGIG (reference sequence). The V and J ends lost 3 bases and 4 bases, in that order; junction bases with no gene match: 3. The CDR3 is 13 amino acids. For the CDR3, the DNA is TGTGCCTGGAGCCTGGGACAGGGGTACGAGCAGTACTTC. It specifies CAWSLGQGYEQYF.

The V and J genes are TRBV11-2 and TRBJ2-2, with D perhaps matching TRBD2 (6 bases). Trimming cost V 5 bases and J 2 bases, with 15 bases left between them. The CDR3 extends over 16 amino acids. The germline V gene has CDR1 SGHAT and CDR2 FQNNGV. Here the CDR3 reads CASSPHPGLNTGELFF. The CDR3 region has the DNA TGTGCCAGCAGCCCACACCCGGGACTTAACACCGGGGAGCTGTTTTTT.

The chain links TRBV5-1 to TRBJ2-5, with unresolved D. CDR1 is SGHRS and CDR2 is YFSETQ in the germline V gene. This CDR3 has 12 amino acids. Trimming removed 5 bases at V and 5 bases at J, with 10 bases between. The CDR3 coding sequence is TGCGCCAGCAGTGCCGAAGGGGAGACCCAGTACTTC. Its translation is CASSAEGETQYF.

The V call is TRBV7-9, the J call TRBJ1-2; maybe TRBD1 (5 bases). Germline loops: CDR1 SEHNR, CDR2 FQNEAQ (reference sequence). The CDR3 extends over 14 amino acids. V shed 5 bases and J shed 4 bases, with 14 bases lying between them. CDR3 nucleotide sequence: TGTGCCAGCAGCCCCCTCGGGGGAGGCTATGGCTACACCTTC. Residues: CASSPLGGGYGYTF. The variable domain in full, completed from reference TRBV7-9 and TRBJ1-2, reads DTGVSQNPRHKITKRGQNVTFRCDPISEHNRLYWYRQTLGQGPEFLTYFQNEAQLEKSRLLSDRFSAERPKGSFSTLEIQRTEQGDSAMYLCASSPLGGGYGYTFGSGTRLTVV.

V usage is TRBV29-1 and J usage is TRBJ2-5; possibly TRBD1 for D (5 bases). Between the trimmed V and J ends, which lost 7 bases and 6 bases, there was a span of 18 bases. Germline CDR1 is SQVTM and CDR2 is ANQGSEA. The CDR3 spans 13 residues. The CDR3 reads CSALGPGVKTQYF. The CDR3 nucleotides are TGCAGCGCCCTGGGGCCTGGGGTGAAGACCCAGTACTTC. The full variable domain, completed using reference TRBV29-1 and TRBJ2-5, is SAVISQKPSRDICQRGTSLTIQCQVDSQVTMMFWYRQQPGQSLTLIATANQGSEATYESGFVIDKFPISRPNLTFSTLTVSNMSPEDSSIYLCSALGPGVKTQYFGPGTRLLVL.

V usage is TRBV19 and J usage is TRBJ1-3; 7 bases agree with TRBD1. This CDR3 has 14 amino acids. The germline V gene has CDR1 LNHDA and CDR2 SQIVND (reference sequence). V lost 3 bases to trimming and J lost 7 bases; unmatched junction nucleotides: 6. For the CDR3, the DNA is TGTGCCAGTAGTATCGGCAGGGGGGACAACACCATATATTTT. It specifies CASSIGRGDNTIYF. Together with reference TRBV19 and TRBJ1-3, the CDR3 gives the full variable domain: DGGITQSPKYLFRKEGQNVTLSCEQNLNHDAMYWYRQDPGQGLRLIYYSQIVNDFQKGDIAEGYSVSREKKESFPLTVTSAQKNPTAFYLCASSIGRGDNTIYFGEGSWLTVV.